The T cell receptor beta chain under discussion was sequenced for a study of a mutant IDH1 vaccine in newly diagnosed glioma. Overall study context: Patients began vaccination 4-6 weeks after radiotherapy alone, or with temozolomide cycles. The earlier regimen, radiotherapy, temozolomide, or both, was most often both.

Whole-study findings and limits: It was 93.3% of patients that developed vaccine-induced immune responses.

Trimming pared 7 bases from V and 1 base from J, leaving 5 bases between. The CDR3 consists of 11 residues. Germline V gives CDR1 MNHEY, CDR2 SVGAGI. This sample's time point: week 5, during vaccination. What each vaccine dose contained was 300 ug of mutant IDH1 20-mer peptide, accompanied by topical imiquimod. The assay was immunoSEQ multiplex PCR, and TCRdb's table has in-frame clones only and misses some. The table lists under 30,000 clones, 77% of them singletons. Regarding this clone: Its antigen is not known.

The TCR comes from a man between 40 and 49 years old with glioma. The chain joins TRBV6-5 to TRBJ2-7, with D unclear. The sample in question was PBMCs, obtained from a glioma patient whose treatment included an IDH1 peptide vaccine. CDR3 residues: CASMASYEQYF. The CDR3 DNA reads as TGTGCCAGCATGGCGTCCTACGAGCAGTACTTC.